These 4 T cell receptor beta chains originate from one sample sequenced in a study of blood T cell repertoires in COVID-19. Produced via immunoSEQ multiplex PCR; TCRdb's table is partial and in-frame only. The sample shows 90,000 to 100,000 clones, about 80% of them seen only once. Sequenced input: peripheral blood. These receptor sequences come from a man older than 75 with acute or convalescent COVID-19.

The J gene is TRBJ2-1, the V gene TRBV4-1, with 8 bases fitting TRBD2. The CDR3 has 18 residues. V was clipped by 1 base and J by 3 bases; unmatched bases: 11. Germline V gene data show CDR1 as MGHRA and CDR2 as YSYEKL. The CDR3 DNA sequence: TGCGCCAGCAGCCAAGGAAATCGAGCGGGGGCCCACTACAATGAGCAGTTCTTC. Translating it yields CASSQGNRAGAHYNEQFF.

The chain is built from TRBV6-5 and TRBJ2-7; 10 bases are shared with TRBD2. Trimming removed 5 bases from V and 12 bases from J; junction bases left unmatched: 10. The CDR3 has 13 residues. Germline V gene lookup returns CDR1 MNHEY and CDR2 SVGAGI. The CDR3 loop reads CASSTSGGAYRYF. The CDR3 DNA is TGTGCCAGCAGTACGAGCGGGGGGGCCTATAGGTACTTC.

This clone was detected only a few times. This chain joins TRBV5-1 and TRBJ1-1, with 9 positions matching TRBD1. V gave up 3 bases and J gave up 4 bases; unmatched junction bases: 4. Germline V gene data show CDR1 as SGHRS and CDR2 as YFSETQ. The length of the CDR3 is 14 residues. The CDR3 protein is CASSSQGALTEAFF. Written as DNA, the CDR3 is TGCGCCAGCAGCTCACAGGGGGCACTCACTGAAGCTTTCTTT.

The chain links TRBV5-4 to TRBJ2-7, with D uncertain. This CDR3 comprises 13 residues. CDR1 and CDR2 from the germline V gene are SGHNT and YYREEE (reference sequence). The ends were cut back, 3 bases at V and 2 bases at J, with 9 bases in the middle. CDR3 sequence reads: CASSSAAAYEQYF. CDR3 coding DNA: TGTGCCAGCAGCTCCGCGGCGGCCTACGAGCAGTACTTC.